The rows below give T cell receptor beta chains drawn from one sample of a study of shared clonotypes between healthy human individuals. The repertoire was sequenced with immunoSEQ multiplex PCR; TCRdb's copy has only in-frame clones and lacks some. Counted here are 110,000 or so clones, about 71% occurring once; the ten biggest clones make up 24%. The sample was memory CD8+ T cells sorted from blood. The origin of the receptors is a young woman in good health. The CDR3 runs from the conserved cysteine through the conserved F or W. The D gene is left open where the match is weak. A clone size is listed for some rows: how often the clone was seen (once, few, many), or a class if it is expanded.

abundance: NA; len: 17; j_gene: TRBJ1-1; d_gene: NA; v_gene: TRBV28; CDR3aa: CASSLNRWGGLGTEAFF; CDR3nt: TGTGCCAGCAGTTTAAATCGTTGGGGGGGCTTGGGCACTGAAGCTTTCTTT
abundance: NA; len: 15; j_gene: TRBJ1-1; d_gene: NA; v_gene: TRBV30; CDR3aa: CAWRGGSSWGYGAFF; CDR3nt: TGTGCCTGGAGAGGTGGCTCGTCTTGGGGATACGGGGCTTTCTTT
abundance: NA; len: 13; j_gene: TRBJ2-3; d_gene: NA; v_gene: TRBV7-9; CDR3aa: CASSLALADTQYF; CDR3nt: TGTGCCAGCAGCTTAGCGTTAGCAGATACGCAGTATTTT
abundance: few; len: 16; j_gene: TRBJ2-6; d_gene: NA; v_gene: TRBV6-4; CDR3aa: CASSDSGGAGANVLTF; CDR3nt: TGTGCCAGCAGTGACTCGGGGGGCGCTGGGGCCAACGTCCTGACTTTC
abundance: NA; len: 14; j_gene: TRBJ2-1; d_gene: TRBD2; v_gene: TRBV5-1; CDR3aa: CASSLAGSYNEQFF; CDR3nt: TGCGCCAGCAGCTTAGCGGGGTCCTACAATGAGCAGTTCTTC
abundance: NA; len: 17; j_gene: TRBJ2-7; d_gene: NA; v_gene: TRBV11-2; CDR3aa: CASSLDLLGSSDYEQYF; CDR3nt: TGTGCCAGCAGCTTAGACCTCCTTGGATCTAGCGACTACGAGCAGTACTTC
abundance: many; len: 18; j_gene: TRBJ1-1; d_gene: TRBD1; v_gene: TRBV28; CDR3aa: CASTRRGTGGGLASEAFF; CDR3nt: TGTGCCAGCACAAGGCGAGGGACAGGGGGCGGGTTGGCTTCTGAAGCTTTCTTT
abundance: few; len: 14; j_gene: TRBJ2-7; d_gene: TRBD1; v_gene: TRBV2; CDR3aa: CASSSGTGTYEQYF; CDR3nt: TGTGCCAGCAGTTCTGGGACAGGAACCTACGAGCAGTACTTC
abundance: many; len: 13; j_gene: TRBJ2-3; d_gene: NA; v_gene: TRBV6-4; CDR3aa: CASSRGETDTQYF; CDR3nt: TGTGCCAGCTCCCGGGGAGAGACAGATACGCAGTATTTT
abundance: NA; len: 13; j_gene: TRBJ2-3; d_gene: TRBD1; v_gene: TRBV6-1; CDR3aa: CASGGQFTDTQYF; CDR3nt: TGTGCCAGCGGGGGACAGTTCACAGATACGCAGTATTTT
abundance: NA; len: 13; j_gene: TRBJ2-7; d_gene: NA; v_gene: TRBV6-5; CDR3aa: CASSYTGSYEQYF; CDR3nt: TGTGCCAGCAGTTACACCGGGTCCTACGAGCAGTACTTC
abundance: NA; len: 18; j_gene: TRBJ2-2; d_gene: TRBD2; v_gene: TRBV6-1; CDR3aa: CASSDFGLAGENTGELFF; CDR3nt: TGTGCCAGCAGTGACTTTGGGCTGGCGGGAGAGAACACCGGGGAGCTGTTTTTT
abundance: NA; len: 17; j_gene: TRBJ2-4; d_gene: NA; v_gene: TRBV5-4; CDR3aa: CASSLAGRGRAKNIQYF; CDR3nt: TGTGCCAGCAGCTTGGCGGGTAGAGGCAGAGCCAAAAACATTCAGTACTTC
abundance: few; len: 20; j_gene: TRBJ2-1; d_gene: TRBD2; v_gene: TRBV28; CDR3aa: CASSPPAGGLIIQPYNEQFF; CDR3nt: TGTGCCAGCAGCCCACCGGCGGGAGGACTGATTATACAACCCTACAATGAGCAGTTCTTC
abundance: NA; len: 17; j_gene: TRBJ2-6; d_gene: NA; v_gene: TRBV2; CDR3aa: CANGEAVVGVGANVLTF; CDR3nt: TGTGCCAATGGGGAGGCGGTAGTGGGGGTTGGGGCCAACGTCCTGACTTTC
abundance: NA; len: 14; j_gene: TRBJ2-1; d_gene: NA; v_gene: TRBV9; CDR3aa: CASSVLGHYNEQFF; CDR3nt: TGTGCCAGCAGCGTCCTGGGACACTACAATGAGCAGTTCTTC
abundance: NA; len: 14; j_gene: TRBJ1-4; d_gene: NA; v_gene: TRBV5-4; CDR3aa: CASSLKQYNEKLFF; CDR3nt: TGTGCCAGCAGCTTGAAACAATATAATGAAAAACTGTTTTTT
abundance: NA; len: 14; j_gene: TRBJ2-7; d_gene: TRBD2; v_gene: TRBV5-1; CDR3aa: CASSTGGGLYEQYF; CDR3nt: TGCGCCAGCAGCACGGGCGGGGGTTTATACGAGCAGTACTTC
abundance: NA; len: 15; j_gene: TRBJ1-5; d_gene: TRBD1; v_gene: TRBV6-6; CDR3aa: CASSYGGQGDQPQHF; CDR3nt: TGTGCCAGCAGTTACGGTGGACAGGGCGATCAGCCCCAGCATTTT
abundance: NA; len: 13; j_gene: TRBJ1-5; d_gene: TRBD1; v_gene: TRBV6-5; CDR3aa: CASSIRGHQPQHF; CDR3nt: TGTGCCAGCAGTATCAGGGGGCATCAGCCCCAGCATTTT
abundance: NA; len: 15; j_gene: TRBJ2-7; d_gene: NA; v_gene: TRBV6-1; CDR3aa: CASSQGGLAIYEQYF; CDR3nt: TGTGCCAGCAGTCAAGGGGGACTGGCAATATACGAGCAGTACTTC
abundance: NA; len: 14; j_gene: TRBJ1-2; d_gene: TRBD1; v_gene: TRBV5-1; CDR3aa: CASSLAGTDRGYTF; CDR3nt: TGCGCCAGCAGCTTGGCCGGGACAGATCGGGGCTACACCTTC
abundance: few; len: 18; j_gene: TRBJ2-1; d_gene: TRBD2; v_gene: TRBV2; CDR3aa: CASSESIGTSGKYNEQFF; CDR3nt: TGTGCCAGCAGTGAATCGATTGGGACTAGCGGGAAATACAATGAGCAGTTCTTC
abundance: NA; len: 14; j_gene: TRBJ2-7; d_gene: NA; v_gene: TRBV28; CDR3aa: CASSLRWAVCEQYF; CDR3nt: TGTGCCAGCAGTTTACGTTGGGCAGTTTGCGAGCAGTACTTC
abundance: once; len: 17; j_gene: TRBJ2-2; d_gene: TRBD2; v_gene: TRBV19; CDR3aa: CASSRGGSSGNTGELFF; CDR3nt: TGTGCCAGTAGTCGAGGAGGGTCTAGCGGCAACACCGGGGAGCTGTTTTTT
abundance: NA; len: 15; j_gene: TRBJ2-1; d_gene: NA; v_gene: TRBV27; CDR3aa: CASSLSVAAYNEQFF; CDR3nt: TGTGCCAGCAGTTTATCGGTAGCGGCCTACAATGAGCAGTTCTTC
abundance: NA; len: 15; j_gene: TRBJ2-7; d_gene: TRBD2; v_gene: TRBV25-1; CDR3aa: CASSEDRDYSYEQYF; CDR3nt: TGTGCCAGCAGTGAGGACCGGGACTACTCCTACGAGCAGTACTTC
abundance: NA; len: 14; j_gene: TRBJ2-1; d_gene: NA; v_gene: TRBV7-8; CDR3aa: CASSLRDSYNEQFF; CDR3nt: TGTGCCAGCAGCTTACGAGATTCCTACAATGAGCAGTTCTTC
abundance: NA; len: 11; j_gene: TRBJ1-1; d_gene: NA; v_gene: TRBV19; CDR3aa: CASSLHTEAFF; CDR3nt: TGTGCCAGTAGCTTGCACACTGAAGCTTTCTTT
abundance: few; len: 14; j_gene: TRBJ2-7; d_gene: TRBD1; v_gene: TRBV14; CDR3aa: CASSQVQGDDEQYF; CDR3nt: TGTGCCAGCAGCCAAGTACAGGGGGACGACGAGCAGTACTTC
abundance: few; len: 13; j_gene: TRBJ1-5; d_gene: NA; v_gene: TRBV28; CDR3aa: CASTGISNQPQHF; CDR3nt: TGTGCCAGCACAGGAATTAGCAATCAGCCCCAGCATTTT
abundance: NA; len: 13; j_gene: TRBJ2-3; d_gene: NA; v_gene: TRBV4-2; CDR3aa: CASSQGGGDTQYF; CDR3nt: TGTGCCAGCAGCCAAGGGGGAGGAGATACGCAGTATTTT
abundance: NA; len: 14; j_gene: TRBJ1-5; d_gene: TRBD1; v_gene: TRBV25-1; CDR3aa: CASSKAGGDQPQHF; CDR3nt: TGTGCCAGCAGTAAGGCAGGGGGCGATCAGCCCCAGCATTTT
abundance: NA; len: 14; j_gene: TRBJ2-7; d_gene: TRBD1; v_gene: TRBV7-8; CDR3aa: CASSSGTGAREQYF; CDR3nt: TGTGCCAGCAGCTCCGGGACAGGGGCTCGGGAGCAGTACTTC
abundance: NA; len: 14; j_gene: TRBJ1-1; d_gene: NA; v_gene: TRBV13; CDR3aa: CASSLGGGVTEAFF; CDR3nt: TGTGCCAGCAGCTTAGGAGGGGGTGTCACTGAAGCTTTCTTT
abundance: NA; len: 14; j_gene: TRBJ2-1; d_gene: TRBD1; v_gene: TRBV5-1; CDR3aa: CASSLIQGISEQFF; CDR3nt: TGCGCCAGCAGCTTGATACAGGGGATTAGTGAGCAGTTCTTC
abundance: NA; len: 14; j_gene: TRBJ2-2; d_gene: TRBD2; v_gene: TRBV11-2; CDR3aa: CASRTSGDTGELFF; CDR3nt: TGTGCCAGCAGGACTAGCGGGGACACCGGGGAGCTGTTTTTT
abundance: NA; len: 14; j_gene: TRBJ2-7; d_gene: TRBD1; v_gene: TRBV6-5; CDR3aa: CASSRSPGQYEQYF; CDR3nt: TGTGCCAGCAGTCGATCCCCGGGACAGTACGAGCAGTACTTC
abundance: many; len: 15; j_gene: TRBJ2-7; d_gene: NA; v_gene: TRBV5-6; CDR3aa: CASSHQEGINFEQYF; CDR3nt: TGTGCCAGCAGCCACCAAGAGGGGATAAATTTCGAGCAGTACTTC
abundance: few; len: 12; j_gene: TRBJ2-3; d_gene: TRBD2; v_gene: TRBV16; CDR3aa: CASSRGTSGRLF; CDR3nt: TGTGCCAGCAGCCGGGGGACTAGCGGGAGACTTTTT
abundance: once; len: 15; j_gene: TRBJ1-1; d_gene: NA; v_gene: TRBV5-1; CDR3aa: CASSAAGGRNTEAFF; CDR3nt: TGCGCCAGCAGCGCCGCGGGAGGGAGGAACACTGAAGCTTTCTTT